This TCR beta chain was captured in a study of cytomegalovirus exposure and HLA in healthy donors. Study outcomes and limitations: When presence/absence was analysed, sequencing depth was taken to be roughly uniform across donors.

A word on this clone: Its specificity is unknown.

The PCR used 60 Vbeta and 13 Jbeta primers. Sequenced by immunoSEQ multiplex PCR; TCRdb stores in-frame clones only, minus some. This repertoire includes about 42,000 clones. The ends lost 4 bases at V and 6 bases at J; junction bases unmatched: 7. The CDR3 consists of 15 residues. The germline V gene encodes CDR1 KGHSH and CDR2 LQKENI. The sample taken for sequencing was PBMCs. This TCR derives from a man aged 25-45 years in good health and CMV-seronegative. The V gene is TRBV18, the J gene TRBJ2-2; 8 nucleotides align to TRBD1. CDR3 nucleotides: TGTGCCAGCTCACGACTAGGACAGGGTTCCGGGGAGCTGTTTTTT. Amino acid sequence: CASSRLGQGSGELFF.